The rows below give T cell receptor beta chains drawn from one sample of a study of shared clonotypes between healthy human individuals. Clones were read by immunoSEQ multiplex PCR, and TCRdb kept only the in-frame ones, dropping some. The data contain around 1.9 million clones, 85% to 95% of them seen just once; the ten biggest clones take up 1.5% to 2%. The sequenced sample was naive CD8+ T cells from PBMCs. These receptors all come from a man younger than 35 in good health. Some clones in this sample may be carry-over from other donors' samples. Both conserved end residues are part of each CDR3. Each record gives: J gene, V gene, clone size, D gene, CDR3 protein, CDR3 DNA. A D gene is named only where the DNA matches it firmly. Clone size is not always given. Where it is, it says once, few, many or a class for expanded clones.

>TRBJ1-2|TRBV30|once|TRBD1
CAWRTGNYGYTF
TGTGCCTGGAGGACAGGGAACTATGGCTACACCTTC
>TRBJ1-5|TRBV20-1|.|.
CSAQSGQPQHF
TGCAGTGCCCAATCAGGCCAGCCCCAGCATTTT
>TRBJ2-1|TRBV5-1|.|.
CASSFTGSYEQFF
TGCGCCAGCAGCTTTACAGGGTCTTATGAGCAGTTCTTC
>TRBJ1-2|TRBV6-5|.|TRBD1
CASSQTGNYGYTF
TGTGCCAGCAGTCAGACAGGGAACTATGGCTACACCTTC
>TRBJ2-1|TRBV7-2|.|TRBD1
CASSLFRTGKFDEQFF
TGTGCCAGCAGCTTATTCAGGACAGGGAAATTCGATGAGCAGTTCTTC
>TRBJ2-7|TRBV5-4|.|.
CASSLFGGLDEQYF
TGTGCCAGCAGCTTGTTTGGGGGTTTGGACGAGCAGTACTTC
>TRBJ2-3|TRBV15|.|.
CATSVLSGTDTQYF
TGTGCCACCAGCGTTCTCTCGGGAACAGATACGCAGTATTTT
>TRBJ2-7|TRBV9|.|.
CASSVATWGEQYF
TGTGCCAGCAGCGTAGCTACCTGGGGCGAGCAGTACTTC
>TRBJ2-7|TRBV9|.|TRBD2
CASSANLLAGRYEQYF
TGTGCCAGCAGCGCTAACTTACTAGCGGGAAGGTACGAGCAGTACTTC
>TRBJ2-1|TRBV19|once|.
CASSMDTNSYNEQFF
TGTGCCAGTAGTATGGACACGAACTCCTACAATGAGCAGTTCTTC
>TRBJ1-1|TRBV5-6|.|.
CASSLTTAMNTEAFF
TGTGCCAGCAGTTTGACGACAGCGATGAACACTGAAGCTTTCTTT
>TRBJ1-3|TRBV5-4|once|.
CASSSGTFYSGNTIYF
TGTGCCAGCAGCTCCGGGACATTCTACTCTGGAAACACCATATATTTT
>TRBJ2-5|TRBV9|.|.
CASSASPKETQYF
TGTGCCAGCAGCGCAAGTCCTAAAGAGACCCAGTACTTC
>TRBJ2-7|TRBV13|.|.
CASSLESREQYF
TGTGCCAGCAGCTTAGAGTCCCGCGAGCAGTACTTC
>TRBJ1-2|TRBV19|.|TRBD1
CASSWDRVGYGYTF
TGTGCCAGTTCCTGGGACAGGGTCGGCTATGGCTACACCTTC
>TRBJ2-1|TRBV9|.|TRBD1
CASSPEDRVASYNEQFF
TGTGCCAGCAGCCCAGAGGACAGGGTTGCCTCCTACAATGAGCAGTTCTTC
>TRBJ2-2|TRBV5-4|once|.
CASSLGLNTGELFF
TGTGCCAGCAGCTTGGGTTTAAACACCGGGGAGCTGTTTTTT
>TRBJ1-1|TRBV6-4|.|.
CASSGRTNTEAFF
TGTGCCAGCAGTGGACGGACGAACACTGAAGCTTTCTTT
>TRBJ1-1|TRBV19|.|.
CASTPTGAMNTEAFF
TGTGCCAGTACCCCGACAGGCGCTATGAACACTGAAGCTTTCTTT
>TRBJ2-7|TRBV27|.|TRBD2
CASRAGAAYEQYF
TGTGCCAGCAGAGCGGGAGCGGCCTACGAGCAGTACTTC
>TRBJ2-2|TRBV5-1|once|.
CASSPAPRGMNTGELFF
TGCGCCAGCAGCCCCGCCCCCCGCGGAATGAACACCGGGGAGCTGTTTTTT
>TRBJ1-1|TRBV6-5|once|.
CASSGGQPIYTEAFF
TGTGCCAGCAGTGGCGGACAGCCGATATACACTGAAGCTTTCTTT
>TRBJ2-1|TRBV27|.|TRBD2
CASSQLAGGPGNEQFF
TGTGCCAGCAGTCAGCTAGCGGGAGGGCCTGGGAATGAGCAGTTCTTC